What follows is one T cell receptor (beta chain) and its context. Its matching antigen is unknown. This CDR3 spans 14 amino acids. V was cut by 0 bases and J by 2 bases, with 7 bases left in between. Per germline, CDR1 KGHSH and CDR2 LQKENI. This sample was taken from a study of a mutant IDH1 vaccine in newly diagnosed glioma. About the study: All eight of the vaccinations patients received fell in weeks 1, 3, 5, 7, 11, 15, 19 and 23. Before enrollment, the patients had been treated with radiotherapy alone, temozolomide alone, or both together. Most of them had received both. Overall study results and limits: Overall, about 92% of patients had vaccine-induced immune responses.

Clones were sequenced by immunoSEQ multiplex PCR, and TCRdb holds only the in-frame ones, with some missing. Of 110,000 or so clones listed, roughly 90% are singletons. The time point denotes: week 11, during vaccination. A single vaccine dose contained 300 ug of mutant IDH1 20-mer peptide, and topical imiquimod was used with it. Astrocytomas found in donors were new, WHO grade 3 or 4, IDH1-mutant and ATRX-lost. The chain links TRBV18 to TRBJ2-5; D unclear. The sequence derives from a woman between 50 and 59 years old with glioma. Material: PBMCs, obtained from a glioma patient whose treatment included an IDH1 peptide vaccine. The CDR3 spells CASSPPLGQETQYF. The CDR3 DNA follows: TGTGCCAGCTCACCACCGCTGGGGCAAGAGACCCAGTACTTC.